The sequence of this TCR beta chain was determined in a study of blood T cell repertoires in COVID-19. Overall study: From T cells, B-cell-depleted T cells, or PBMCs came the material, which was cDNA or gDNA.

CDR1 is MNHEY and CDR2 is SVGAGI in the germline V gene. Trimming removed 7 bases from V and 7 bases from J; junction bases left unmatched: 6. The CDR3 is 12 amino acids. Repertoires were generated with immunoSEQ multiplex PCR, while TCRdb's copy carries only in-frame clones and drops some. Of tens of thousands of clones listed, approximately 80% are singletons. Sequenced input: peripheral blood. The receptor comes from an elderly woman with acute or convalescent COVID-19. V gene TRBV6-5 combines with J gene TRBJ1-2, with 7 bases matching TRBD1. CDR3 bases: TGTGCCAGCAAACCACAGGGGTTTGGCTACACCTTC. Translation: CASKPQGFGYTF.